One sample yielded the 2 T cell receptor beta chains listed below, sequenced in a study of cytomegalovirus exposure and HLA in healthy donors. Primers: 60 Vbeta forward and 13 Jbeta reverse. Some clones are missing from TCRdb's copy, which holds only in-frame ones; the method was immunoSEQ multiplex PCR. The repertoire holds hundreds of thousands of clones, with over 60% as singletons. The specimen was PBMCs. The receptors were gathered from a male donor in good health and CMV-seronegative.

This rearrangement joins TRBV6-5 to TRBJ2-2; possibly TRBD1 for D (5 bases). V was trimmed by 2 bases and J by 8 bases, leaving 9 bases between them. The germline V gene encodes CDR1 MNHEY and CDR2 SVGAGI. This CDR3 region has 13 residues. The CDR3 sequence is CASSYPRTGELFF. The CDR3 DNA reads as TGTGCCAGCAGTTACCCGCGGACAGGGGAGCTGTTTTTT.

The chain links TRBV5-6 to TRBJ2-7, with TRBD1 matching over 7 bases. This CDR3 is built from 16 residues. The trim removed 4 bases at V and 0 bases at J, leaving 10 bases unmatched. Per the germline V gene, CDR1 is SGHDT and CDR2 is YYEEEE. The DNA of the CDR3 is TGTGCCAGCAGCCCGAAAGGACAGGCGAGCTCCTACGAGCAGTACTTC. This translates into CASSPKGQASSYEQYF.